This T cell receptor (beta chain) is from a study of blood T cell repertoires in COVID-19. The method was immunoSEQ multiplex PCR; TCRdb's version includes in-frame clones alone and lacks a portion of them. The data show roughly 220,000 clones, roughly 84% seen once. The V end lost 4 bases, the J end lost 5 bases, and 6 bases lay between the germline ends. Germline-derived CDR1 and CDR2 are SGHVS and FQNEAQ. This CDR3 contains 11 residues. Sequenced sample: PBMCs or T cells enriched from blood (not recorded which). The chain couples TRBV7-8 to TRBJ2-7; D call uncertain. This receptor was taken from a woman aged 40 to 50 who had recovered from COVID-19. The CDR3 here is CASSSRHEQYF. The CDR3 nucleotides read TGTGCCAGCAGCTCTAGACACGAGCAGTACTTC.